This T cell receptor beta chain was recovered during a study of blood T cell repertoires in COVID-19. Here immunoSEQ multiplex PCR was the method, and the copy in TCRdb shows in-frame clones only, minus some. Of about 220,000 clones listed, 80% to 85% are singletons. The CDR3 contains 15 residues. In germline, CDR1 is LNHDA, CDR2 SQIVND (reference sequence). V was cut by 7 bases and J by 0 bases, with 13 bases left in between. The sample was peripheral blood. This chain links TRBV19 with TRBJ2-4; no firm D call. This TCR was sampled from a woman between 70 and 85 years old with COVID-19, enrolled during active disease. The CDR3 region is CASNARIEAKNIQYF. As DNA, the CDR3 is TGTGCCAGTAACGCGCGGATTGAAGCCAAAAACATTCAGTACTTC.